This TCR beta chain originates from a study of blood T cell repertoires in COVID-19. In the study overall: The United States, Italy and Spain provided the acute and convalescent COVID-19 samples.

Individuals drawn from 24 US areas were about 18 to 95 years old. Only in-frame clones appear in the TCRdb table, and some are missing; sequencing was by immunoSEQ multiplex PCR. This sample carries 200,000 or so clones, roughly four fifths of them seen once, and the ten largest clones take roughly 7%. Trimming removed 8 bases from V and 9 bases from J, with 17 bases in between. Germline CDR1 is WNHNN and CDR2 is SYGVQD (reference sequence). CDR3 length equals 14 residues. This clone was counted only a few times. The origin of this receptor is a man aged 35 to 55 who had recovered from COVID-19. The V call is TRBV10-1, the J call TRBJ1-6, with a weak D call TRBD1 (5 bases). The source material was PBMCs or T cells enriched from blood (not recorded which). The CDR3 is CASQRTAGGSPLHF. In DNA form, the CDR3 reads TGCGCCAGCCAGAGGACTGCCGGGGGTTCACCCCTCCACTTT.